This entry describes one T cell receptor (beta chain). The antigen is undetermined. This specimen comes from a study of T cell repertoires in cytomegalovirus infection. Study-wide background: Alongside well-studied HLA-B-restricted CMV epitopes, recently identified HLA-C-restricted CMV epitopes were also used. Public TCR beta signatures were indicative of both CMV infection and a matching HLA type.

Findings and limits, study-wide: Summed frequency of public TCR beta families distinguished CMV carriers with the relevant HLA. Ex vivo responses were dominated by HLA-C-restricted CMV-specific TCR beta clonotypes.

Per the germline V gene, CDR1 is KGHSH and CDR2 is LQKENI. The V gene lost 6 bases and the J gene lost 8 bases, with 13 bases spanning the gap. This CDR3 contains 13 residues. In TCRdb, the reads were re-called with MiXCR into one record per CDR3 protein. There are some 940,000 distinct CDR3 sequences in the sample; around 30% occur only once, and over 11% lies in the top ten. Material: cultured CD8+ T cells from PBMCs, obtained from culture after CMV antigen stimulation. V gene TRBV18 combines with J gene TRBJ1-4; D is unresolved. The sequence derives from a human donor in good health (CMV status not recorded). Some clones in this sample may be carry-over from other donors' samples. The CDR3 region is CASSSREGEKLFF. In nucleotides, the CDR3 is TGTGCCAGCTCCAGTCGAGAGGGCGAAAAACTGTTTTTT.